The 7 T cell receptor beta chains reported below all come from one sample, sequenced in a study of control samples from healthy donors and cancer patients. TCRdb keeps only in-frame clones here, not all; method: immunoSEQ multiplex PCR. In the table there are 120,000 to 150,000 clones, 94% of which are singletons. Sequencing was carried out using blood. The source of these receptors is a man aged 40-49 years in good health.

The chain joins TRBV19 to TRBJ2-7; 8 bases match TRBD1. CDR3 length equals 18 residues. The V and J ends lost 4 bases and 3 bases, in that order; junction bases with no gene match: 17. CDR1 and CDR2 from the germline V gene are LNHDA and SQIVND (reference sequence). This CDR3 is CASSTRYQTGALGYEQYF. The CDR3 DNA is TGTGCCAGTAGTACCCGATACCAGACAGGGGCCTTAGGCTACGAGCAGTACTTC.

J is TRBJ1-6 and V is TRBV5-1; 9 bases align to TRBD1. CDR3 length: 15 amino acids. The germline CDR1 and CDR2 sequences are SGHRS and YFSETQ. Unmatched junction bases numbered 6, after V lost 4 bases and J lost 7 bases. The CDR3 reads CASSLAGQGNSPLHF. The CDR3 DNA is TGCGCCAGCAGCCTCGCGGGACAGGGCAATTCACCCCTCCACTTT.

A few counts support this clone. The J gene is TRBJ1-1, the V gene TRBV5-6; D gene ambiguous. Looked up from germline, CDR1 is SGHDT and CDR2 is YYEEEE. The V gene lost 3 bases and the J gene lost 7 bases, with 10 bases spanning the gap. This CDR3 is built from 12 residues. This CDR3 reads CASSSGRSEAFF. The CDR3 DNA reads as TGTGCCAGCAGCTCCGGACGTAGTGAAGCTTTCTTT.

This chain uses TRBV4-3 with TRBJ1-4; the D is unclear. Germline V gives CDR1 LGHNA, CDR2 YSLEER. Deletions cut 0 bases from V and 0 bases from J, with 11 bases between. The CDR3 runs 17 residues. The CDR3 DNA follows: TGCGCCAGCAGCCAAGATGGTCAAACAGCAACTAATGAAAAACTGTTTTTT. Amino acids: CASSQDGQTATNEKLFF.

The rearrangement joins TRBV6-5 to TRBJ1-1, with TRBD1 matching over 9 bases. The CDR3 sequence is 11 residues long. After removal of 8 bases from V and 10 bases from J, the junction contained 5 bases not matched to a gene. Germline CDR1 reads MNHEY; CDR2 reads SVGAGI. The CDR3 is CASGETGGAFF. CDR3 nucleotide sequence: TGTGCCAGCGGGGAGACAGGGGGAGCTTTCTTT.

This clone was found once. The V and J genes are TRBV6-2 or TRBV6-3 and TRBJ1-1, with no clear D. The ends were cut back, 3 bases at V and 3 bases at J, with 14 bases in the middle. The CDR3 is 15 amino acids. CDR1 MNHEY and CDR2 SVGEGT come from the germline V gene. CDR3 bases: TGTGCCAGCAGTTATCTGGGATTAGTATACACTGAAGCTTTCTTT. This encodes CASSYLGLVYTEAFF.

For the CDR3, the DNA is TGTGCCAGCAGTACCCGGGGACAGGGGAACTATGGCTACACCTTC. Amino acids: CASSTRGQGNYGYTF. The chain couples TRBV6-5 to TRBJ1-2; 10 bases map to TRBD1. J lost 2 bases, V lost 5 bases, and 5 bases had no gene match. This CDR3 is built from 15 residues. The germline V gene encodes CDR1 MNHEY and CDR2 SVGAGI.